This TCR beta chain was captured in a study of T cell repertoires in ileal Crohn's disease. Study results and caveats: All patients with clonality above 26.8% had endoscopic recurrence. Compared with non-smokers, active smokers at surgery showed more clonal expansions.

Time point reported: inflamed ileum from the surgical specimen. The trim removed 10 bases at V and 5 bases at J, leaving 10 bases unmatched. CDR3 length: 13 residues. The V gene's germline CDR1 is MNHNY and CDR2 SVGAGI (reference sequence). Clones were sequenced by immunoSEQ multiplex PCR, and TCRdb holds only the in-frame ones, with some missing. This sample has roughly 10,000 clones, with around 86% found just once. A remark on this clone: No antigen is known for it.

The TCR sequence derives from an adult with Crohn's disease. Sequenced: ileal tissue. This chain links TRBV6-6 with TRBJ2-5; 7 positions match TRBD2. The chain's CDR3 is CAIRDGRSETQYF. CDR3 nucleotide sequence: TGTGCCATTCGGGACGGGAGGTCGGAGACCCAGTACTTC.